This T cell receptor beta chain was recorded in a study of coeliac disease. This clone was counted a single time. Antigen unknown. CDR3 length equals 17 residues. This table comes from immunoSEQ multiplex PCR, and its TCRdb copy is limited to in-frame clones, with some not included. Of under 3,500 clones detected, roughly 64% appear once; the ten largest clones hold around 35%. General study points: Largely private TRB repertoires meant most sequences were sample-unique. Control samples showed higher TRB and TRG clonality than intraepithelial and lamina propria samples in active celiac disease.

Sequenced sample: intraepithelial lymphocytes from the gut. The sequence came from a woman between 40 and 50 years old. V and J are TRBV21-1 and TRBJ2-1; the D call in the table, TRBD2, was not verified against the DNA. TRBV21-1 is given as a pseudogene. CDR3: CASSNYLLHHSDNEQFF. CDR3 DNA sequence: TGTGCCAGCAGTAACTATCTACTACACCATTCCGACAATGAGCAGTTCTTC.